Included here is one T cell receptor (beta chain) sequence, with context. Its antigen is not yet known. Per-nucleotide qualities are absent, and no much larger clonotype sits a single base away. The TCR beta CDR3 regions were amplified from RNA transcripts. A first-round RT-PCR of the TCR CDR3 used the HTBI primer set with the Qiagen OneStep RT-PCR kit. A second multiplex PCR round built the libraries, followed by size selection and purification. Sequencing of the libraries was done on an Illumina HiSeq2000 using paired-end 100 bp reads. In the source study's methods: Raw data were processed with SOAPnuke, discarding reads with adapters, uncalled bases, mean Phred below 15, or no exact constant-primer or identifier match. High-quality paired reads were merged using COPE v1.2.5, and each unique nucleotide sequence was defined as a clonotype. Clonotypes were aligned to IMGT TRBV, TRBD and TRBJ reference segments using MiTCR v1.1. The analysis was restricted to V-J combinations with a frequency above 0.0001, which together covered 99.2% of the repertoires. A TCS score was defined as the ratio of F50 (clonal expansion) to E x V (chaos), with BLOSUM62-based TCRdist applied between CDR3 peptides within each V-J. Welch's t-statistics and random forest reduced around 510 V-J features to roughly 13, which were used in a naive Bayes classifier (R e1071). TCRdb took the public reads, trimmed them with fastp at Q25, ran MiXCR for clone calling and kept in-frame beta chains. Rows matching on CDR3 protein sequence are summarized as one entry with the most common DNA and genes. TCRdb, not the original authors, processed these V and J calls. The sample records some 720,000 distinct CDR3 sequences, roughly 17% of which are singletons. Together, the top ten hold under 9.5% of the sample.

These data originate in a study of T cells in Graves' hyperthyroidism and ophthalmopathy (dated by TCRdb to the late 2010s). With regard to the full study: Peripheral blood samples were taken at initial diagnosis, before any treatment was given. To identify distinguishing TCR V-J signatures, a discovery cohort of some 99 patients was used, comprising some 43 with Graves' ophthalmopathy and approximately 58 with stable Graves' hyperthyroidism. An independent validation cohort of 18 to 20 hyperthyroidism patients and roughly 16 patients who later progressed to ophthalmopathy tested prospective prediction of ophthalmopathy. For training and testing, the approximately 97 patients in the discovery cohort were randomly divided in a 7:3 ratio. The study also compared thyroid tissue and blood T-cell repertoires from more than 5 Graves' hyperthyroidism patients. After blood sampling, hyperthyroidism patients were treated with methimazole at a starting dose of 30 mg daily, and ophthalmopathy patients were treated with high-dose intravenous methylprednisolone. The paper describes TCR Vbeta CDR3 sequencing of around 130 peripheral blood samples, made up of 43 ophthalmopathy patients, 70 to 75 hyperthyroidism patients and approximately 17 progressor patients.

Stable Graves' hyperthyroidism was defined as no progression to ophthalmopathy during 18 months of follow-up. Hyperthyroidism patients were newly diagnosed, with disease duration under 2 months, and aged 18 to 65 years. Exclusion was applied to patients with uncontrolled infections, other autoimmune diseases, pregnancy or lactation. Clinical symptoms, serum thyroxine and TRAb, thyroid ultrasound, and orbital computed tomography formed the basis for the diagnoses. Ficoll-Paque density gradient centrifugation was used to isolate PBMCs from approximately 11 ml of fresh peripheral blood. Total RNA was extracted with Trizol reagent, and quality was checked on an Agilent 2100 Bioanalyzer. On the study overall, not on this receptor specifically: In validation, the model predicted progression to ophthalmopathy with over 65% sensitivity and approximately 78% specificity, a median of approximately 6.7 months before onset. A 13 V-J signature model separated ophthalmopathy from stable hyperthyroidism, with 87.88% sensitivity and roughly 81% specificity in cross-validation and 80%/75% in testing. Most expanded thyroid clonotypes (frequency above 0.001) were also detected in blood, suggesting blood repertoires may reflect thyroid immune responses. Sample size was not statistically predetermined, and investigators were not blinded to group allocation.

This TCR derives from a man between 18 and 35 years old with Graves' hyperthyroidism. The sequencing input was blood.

The DNA sequence is given as TGTGCCAGCAGCCAAGGGGATAAGGATGCCGGGGAGCTGTTTTTT. This sequence encodes CASSQGDKDAGELFF. The chain employs TRBV4-2 and TRBJ2-2; the D gene cannot be resolved reliably. The CDR3 goes from the cysteine to the phenylalanine over 15 residues. CDR3 DNA only is kept here, 45 bases in frame from base 1. V lost 1 base and J lost 6 bases; the stretch between them is 12 bases long. The germline V gene specifies LGHNA as CDR1 and YNFKEQ as CDR2.